This passage covers 18 T cell receptor beta chains from one sample sequenced in a study of blood T cell repertoires in COVID-19. Sequencing was performed with immunoSEQ multiplex PCR; in TCRdb, only in-frame clones are kept and a portion is missing. The repertoire holds hundreds of thousands of clones, with around nine tenths as singletons. Sequenced material: peripheral blood. These TCRs come from a woman in her 70s with COVID-19, enrolled during active disease.

This chain uses TRBV6-5 with TRBJ1-5, with D maybe TRBD1 (6 bases). From germline, CDR1 is MNHEY and CDR2 SVGAGI. There are 12 residues in the CDR3. V was clipped by 7 bases and J by 6 bases, with 10 bases between them. The CDR3, as DNA: TGTGCCAGCAACGCAGGGGTTCAGCCCCAGCATTTT. Protein sequence: CASNAGVQPQHF.

The chain recombines TRBV30 with TRBJ2-3, with a possible D match to TRBD1 (5 bases). Between the trimmed V and J ends, which lost 1 base and 0 bases, there was a span of 5 bases. From germline, CDR1 is GTSNPN and CDR2 SVGIG (reference sequence). The CDR3 covers 13 residues. The CDR3, as DNA: TGTGCCTGGAGTGGACAGAGCACAGATACGCAGTATTTT. Amino acids: CAWSGQSTDTQYF.

The chain employs TRBV7-2 and TRBJ1-5; D is perhaps TRBD1 (6 bases). Germline V gene lookup returns CDR1 SGHTA and CDR2 FQGNSA. This CDR3 spans 15 amino acids. Trimming took off 5 bases at V and 0 bases at J, with 11 bases between the two ends. The CDR3 protein is CASSGGQYSNQPQHF. In DNA form, the CDR3 reads TGTGCCAGCAGCGGCGGACAGTATAGCAATCAGCCCCAGCATTTT.

The chain is built from TRBV28 and TRBJ2-2, with 7 bases aligning to TRBD1. The V segment lost 4 bases and the J segment 4 bases; nucleotides outside the gene matches: 9. Germline-derived CDR1 and CDR2 are MDHEN and SYDVKM. CDR3 length equals 16 residues. The CDR3 loop is CASSSSTGWGTGELFF. CDR3 DNA: TGTGCCAGCAGTTCCTCGACAGGGTGGGGCACCGGGGAGCTGTTTTTT.

The chain combines TRBV11-2 with TRBJ2-7; 11 bases fit TRBD1. The J segment lost 3 bases and the V segment lost 6 bases, leaving 7 bases of the junction unmatched. Germline lookup yields CDR1 SGHAT and CDR2 FQNNGV. The CDR3 loop spans 15 amino acids. The CDR3 loop is CASRSPGTGGYEQYF. Written as DNA, the CDR3 is TGTGCCAGCAGATCCCCCGGGACAGGGGGCTACGAGCAGTACTTC.

The V and J genes are TRBV18 and TRBJ1-2; 9 bases line up with TRBD1. From germline, CDR1 is KGHSH and CDR2 LQKENI. The CDR3 has 14 residues. The ends lost 10 bases at V and 0 bases at J; junction bases unmatched: 6. The CDR3 loop reads CATGQGQANYGYTF. In DNA, the CDR3 is TGTGCCACTGGACAGGGGCAAGCTAACTATGGCTACACCTTC.

This clone was detected many times. At the DNA level, this CDR3 is encoded by other sequences in the same sample as well. The chain joins TRBV7-2 to TRBJ1-2; TRBD1 is a possible D gene (5 bases). The CDR3 runs 14 residues. In germline, CDR1 is SGHTA, CDR2 FQGNSA. Trimming left V 2 bases short and J 2 bases short, with 9 bases between. CDR3 sequence (DNA): TGTGCCAGCAGCTTAAGTGCAGGGAACTATGGCTACACCTTC. It yields the protein CASSLSAGNYGYTF.

The V call is TRBV2, the J call TRBJ2-7, with 9 bases aligning to TRBD2. The CDR3 is made up of 16 amino acids. Germline CDR1 is SNHLY and CDR2 is FYNNEI. J was trimmed by 0 bases and V by 6 bases; bases with no gene match: 9. As DNA, the CDR3 is TGTGCCAGCAGCCCCCGGGCGGGGGGGCCCTCCTACGAGCAGTACTTC. Amino acids: CASSPRAGGPSYEQYF.

This clone occurred a few times. V usage is TRBV4-3 and J usage is TRBJ2-1; TRBD2 matches 10 bases. The CDR3 has 17 amino acids. With V trimmed by 1 base and J by 4 bases, 7 bases remained unmatched. Germline V gives CDR1 LGHNA, CDR2 YSLEER. This chain's CDR3 is CASSQVSSGGRYNEQFF. In DNA, the CDR3 is TGCGCCAGCAGCCAAGTTTCTAGCGGGGGAAGATACAATGAGCAGTTCTTC.

The chain carries TRBV5-8 and TRBJ2-1, with TRBD2 as a possible D gene (5 bases). The CDR3 has 17 residues. Per the germline V gene, CDR1 is SGHTS and CDR2 is YDEGEE. Deletions cut 4 bases from V and 0 bases from J, with 17 bases between. CDR3 region: CASSQSLSVHSYNEQFF. CDR3 nucleotides: TGTGCCAGCAGCCAGTCCCTTAGCGTGCACTCCTACAATGAGCAGTTCTTC.

The chain uses TRBV4-3 and TRBJ2-7; 8 bases line up with TRBD1. This CDR3 has 13 residues. V shed 0 bases and J 5 bases; nucleotides not matched to a gene: 0. The germline gives CDR1 LGHNA, CDR2 YSLEER. The CDR3: CASSQETGDEQYF. In DNA, the CDR3 is TGCGCCAGCAGCCAAGAGACAGGGGACGAGCAGTACTTC.

This clone was observed a few times. The chain combines TRBV7-2 with TRBJ2-6; D perhaps matches TRBD2 (6 bases). V lost 2 bases, J lost 2 bases, and 13 bases lay in between. The germline CDR1 and CDR2 sequences are SGHTA and FQGNSA. There are 17 residues in the CDR3. CDR3 DNA sequence: TGTGCCAGCAGCTTATCGCGACTAGTCCCTGGGGCCAACGTCCTGACTTTC. Encoded protein: CASSLSRLVPGANVLTF.

V gene TRBV4-1 combines with J gene TRBJ1-2, with 7 bases matching TRBD1. This CDR3 is built from 15 residues. V shed 2 bases, J shed 3 bases, and the junction held 6 bases outside the gene matches. CDR1 and CDR2 from the germline V gene are MGHRA and YSYEKL. The CDR3 sequence: CASSQPRDSHYGYTF. The CDR3 DNA follows: TGCGCCAGCAGCCAACCGAGGGACAGCCACTATGGCTACACCTTC.

V and J are TRBV7-9 and TRBJ1-4; D is possibly TRBD1 (6 bases). Germline loops: CDR1 SEHNR, CDR2 FQNEAQ (reference sequence). The germline V and J ends were trimmed by 4 bases and 0 bases, with 9 bases remaining between them. This CDR3 comprises 15 residues. The CDR3 coding sequence is TGTGCCAGCAGCTCGGACAGAGCAACTAATGAAAAACTGTTTTTT. Translated, it gives CASSSDRATNEKLFF.

The chain joins TRBV7-9 to TRBJ2-7; 8 positions agree with TRBD1. Per the germline V gene, CDR1 is SEHNR and CDR2 is FQNEAQ (reference sequence). J was trimmed by 2 bases and V by 3 bases; bases with no gene match: 0. The CDR3 covers 13 residues. DNA of the CDR3: TGTGCCAGCAGCTTGACAGGGGCCTACGAGCAGTACTTC. As protein: CASSLTGAYEQYF.

The genes are TRBV6-5 and TRBJ1-2; D is possibly TRBD1 (6 bases). CDR1 MNHEY and CDR2 SVGAGI come from the germline V gene. The length of the CDR3 is 16 residues. Deletions cut 0 bases from V and 2 bases from J, with 13 bases between. The CDR3 sequence is CASSYSFGTLNYGYTF. Here the CDR3 DNA reads TGTGCCAGCAGTTACTCGTTCGGGACATTGAACTATGGCTACACCTTC.

The chain joins TRBV6-4 to TRBJ1-2, with a tentative D call TRBD1 (6 bases). This CDR3 has 15 residues. The germline CDR1 and CDR2 sequences are MRHNA and SNTAGT. The germline V and J ends were trimmed by 7 bases and 8 bases, with 23 bases remaining between them. The CDR3 region is CASTPRGRGTNGYTF. For the CDR3, the DNA is TGTGCCAGCACCCCGAGGGGAAGGGGGACTAACGGCTACACCTTC.

V is TRBV2 and J is TRBJ1-1; D not resolved. From germline, CDR1 is SNHLY and CDR2 FYNNEI. V lost 5 bases and J 0 bases, leaving 10 bases between the germline ends. The CDR3 has 14 amino acids. The CDR3 region is CASSRTELNTEAFF. In DNA, the CDR3 is TGTGCCAGCAGTCGTACAGAGTTGAACACTGAAGCTTTCTTT.